This T cell receptor beta chain was documented in a study of shared clonotypes between healthy human individuals. Profiling relied on immunoSEQ multiplex PCR, and the TCRdb table lists in-frame clones only, not all of them. Here the sample spans 2,500,000 or so clones, under 95% being singletons. With respect to this clone: Its cognate antigen is unknown.

This CDR3 spans 14 amino acids. Trimming took 5 bases from V and 5 from J, leaving 16 bases between them. Germline lookup yields CDR1 KGHSH and CDR2 LQKENI. Study-level points and caveats: The expectation was that sequencing depth would affect clonotype sharing among donors.

Sequences were obtained from naive CD4+ T cells from PBMCs. Stated subset: CD45RA+ positively selected. This receptor was identified in a man between 18 and 29 years old in good health. Some clones in this sample may be carry-over from other donors' samples. The rearrangement links TRBV18 to TRBJ2-7; D might be TRBD1 (6 bases). CDR3 sequence reads: CASSSQTGTHEQYF. As DNA, the CDR3 is TGTGCCAGCTCATCCCAGACAGGCACCCACGAGCAGTACTTC.